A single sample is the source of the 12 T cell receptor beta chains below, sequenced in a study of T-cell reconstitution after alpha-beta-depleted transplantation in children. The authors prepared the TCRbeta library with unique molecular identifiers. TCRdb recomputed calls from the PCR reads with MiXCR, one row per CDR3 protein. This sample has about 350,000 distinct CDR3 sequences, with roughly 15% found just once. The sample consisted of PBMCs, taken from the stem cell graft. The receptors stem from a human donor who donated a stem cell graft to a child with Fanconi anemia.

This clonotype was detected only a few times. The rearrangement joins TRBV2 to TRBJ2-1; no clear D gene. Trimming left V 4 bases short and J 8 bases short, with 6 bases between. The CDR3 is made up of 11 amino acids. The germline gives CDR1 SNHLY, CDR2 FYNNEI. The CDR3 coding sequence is TGTGCCAGCAGTGTTGAGTATGAGCAGTTCTTC. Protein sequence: CASSVEYEQFF.

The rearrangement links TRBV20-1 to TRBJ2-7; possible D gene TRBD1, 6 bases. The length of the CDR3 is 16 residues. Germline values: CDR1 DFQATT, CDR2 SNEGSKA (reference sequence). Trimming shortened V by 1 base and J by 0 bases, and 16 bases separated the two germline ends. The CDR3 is CSARGFGTTISYEQYF. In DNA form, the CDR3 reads TGCAGTGCTAGAGGCTTCGGGACAACCATCTCCTACGAGCAGTACTTC.

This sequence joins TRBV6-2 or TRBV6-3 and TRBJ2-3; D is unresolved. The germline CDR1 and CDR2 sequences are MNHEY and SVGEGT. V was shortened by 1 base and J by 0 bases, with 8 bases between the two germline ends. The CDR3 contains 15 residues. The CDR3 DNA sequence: TGTGCCAGCAGTTACTTACGAACTAGCACAGATACGCAGTATTTT. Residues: CASSYLRTSTDTQYF.

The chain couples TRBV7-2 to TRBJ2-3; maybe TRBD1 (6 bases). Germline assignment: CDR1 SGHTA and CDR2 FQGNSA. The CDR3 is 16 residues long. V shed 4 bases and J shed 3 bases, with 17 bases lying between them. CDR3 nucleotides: TGTGCCAGCAGCTCAGGGGACCGGGTAGTTACAGATACGCAGTATTTT. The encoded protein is CASSSGDRVVTDTQYF.

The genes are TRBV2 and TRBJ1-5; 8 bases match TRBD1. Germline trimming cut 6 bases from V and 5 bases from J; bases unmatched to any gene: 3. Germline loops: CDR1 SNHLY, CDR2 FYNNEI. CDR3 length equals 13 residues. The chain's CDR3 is CASRDREDQPQHF. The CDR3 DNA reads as TGTGCCAGCAGGGACAGGGAGGATCAGCCCCAGCATTTT.

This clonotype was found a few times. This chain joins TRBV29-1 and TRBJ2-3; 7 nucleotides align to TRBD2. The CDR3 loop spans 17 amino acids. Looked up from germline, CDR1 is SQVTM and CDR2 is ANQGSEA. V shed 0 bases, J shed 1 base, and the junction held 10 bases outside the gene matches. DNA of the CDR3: TGCAGCGTTGAAGACCGGACGGCAAGCGGGGGCACAGATACGCAGTATTTT. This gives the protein CSVEDRTASGGTDTQYF.

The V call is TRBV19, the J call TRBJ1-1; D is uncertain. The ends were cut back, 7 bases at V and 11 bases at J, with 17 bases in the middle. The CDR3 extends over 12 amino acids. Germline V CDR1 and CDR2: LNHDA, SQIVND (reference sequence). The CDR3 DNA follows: TGTGCCAGTACCAGCGACGGAGAGAGGGCTTTCTTT. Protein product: CASTSDGERAFF.

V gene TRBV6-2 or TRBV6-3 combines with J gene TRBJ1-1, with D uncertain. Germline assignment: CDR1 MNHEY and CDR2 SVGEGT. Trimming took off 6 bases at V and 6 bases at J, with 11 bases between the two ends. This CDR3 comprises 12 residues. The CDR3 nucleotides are TGTGCCAGCAGAAGACGGGAAGCTGAAGCTTTCTTT. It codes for CASRRREAEAFF.

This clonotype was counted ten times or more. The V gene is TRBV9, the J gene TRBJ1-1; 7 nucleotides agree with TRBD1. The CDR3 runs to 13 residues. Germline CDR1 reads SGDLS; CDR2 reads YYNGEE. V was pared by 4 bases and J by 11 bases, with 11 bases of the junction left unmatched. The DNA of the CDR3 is TGTGCCAGCAGCCCCGGGACAGTCTCTGGGGCTTTCTTT. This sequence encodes CASSPGTVSGAFF. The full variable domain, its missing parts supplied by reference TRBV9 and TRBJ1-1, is DSGVTQTPKHLITATGQRVTLRCSPRSGDLSVYWYQQSLDQGLQFLIQYYNGEERAKGNILERFSAQQFPDLHSELNLSSLELGDSALYFCASSPGTVSGAFFGQGTRLTVV.

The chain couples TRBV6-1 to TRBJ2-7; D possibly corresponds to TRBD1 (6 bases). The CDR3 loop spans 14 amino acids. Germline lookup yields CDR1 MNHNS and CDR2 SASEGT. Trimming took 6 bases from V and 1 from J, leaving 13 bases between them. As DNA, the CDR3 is TGTGCCAGCAGGTCAGGGGATACATCCTACGAGCAGTACTTC. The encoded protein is CASRSGDTSYEQYF.

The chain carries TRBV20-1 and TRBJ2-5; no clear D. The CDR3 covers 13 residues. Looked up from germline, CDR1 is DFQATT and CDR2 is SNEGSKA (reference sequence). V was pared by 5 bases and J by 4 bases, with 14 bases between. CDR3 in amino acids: CSASGRLLETQYF. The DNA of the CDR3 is TGCAGTGCTTCCGGACGCTTACTAGAGACCCAGTACTTC.

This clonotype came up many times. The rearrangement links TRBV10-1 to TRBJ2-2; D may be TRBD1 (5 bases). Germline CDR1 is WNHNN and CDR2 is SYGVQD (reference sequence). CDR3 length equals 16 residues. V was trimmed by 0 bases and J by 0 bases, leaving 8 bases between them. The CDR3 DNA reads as TGCGCCAGCAGTGAGTCGGTAGGGGCGAACACCGGGGAGCTGTTTTTT. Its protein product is CASSESVGANTGELFF.